One sample yielded the 18 T cell receptor beta chains listed below, sequenced in a study of blood T cell repertoires in COVID-19. Method: immunoSEQ multiplex PCR; TCRdb's copy keeps in-frame clones and lacks some. The sample has under 550,000 clones; around nine tenths are singletons. Sequencing input: peripheral blood. These TCRs come from a man younger than 30 with COVID-19, enrolled during active disease.

In nucleotides, the CDR3 is TGTGCCAGTAGTACAGGGTCGTCTAGCGGGAGGGCCGGAGAGACCCAGTACTTC. The encoded protein is CASSTGSSSGRAGETQYF. V gene TRBV19 combines with J gene TRBJ2-5, with 12 bases aligning to TRBD2. After removal of 4 bases from V and 4 bases from J, the junction contained 13 bases not matched to a gene. Germline CDR1 is LNHDA and CDR2 is SQIVND (reference sequence). The CDR3 length is 18 residues.

The chain uses TRBV6-5 and TRBJ1-2; D uncertain. Germline V gives CDR1 MNHEY, CDR2 SVGAGI. The CDR3 consists of 15 residues. V was clipped by 2 bases and J by 6 bases, with 16 bases between them. CDR3 coding DNA: TGTGCCAGCAGTTACCGAGCCTACGGTATCCATGGCTACACCTTC. This gives the protein CASSYRAYGIHGYTF.

This chain connects TRBV5-1 to TRBJ2-3; D is uncertain. Between the trimmed V and J ends, which lost 4 bases and 0 bases, there was a span of 9 bases. The germline CDR1 and CDR2 sequences are SGHRS and YFSETQ. The CDR3 has 14 amino acids. Here the CDR3 DNA reads TGCGCCAGCAGCCTTGAGTTTAGCACAGATACGCAGTATTTT. Translated: CASSLEFSTDTQYF.

This sequence joins TRBV6-5 and TRBJ2-3, with 10 bases lining up with TRBD2. V lost 7 bases, J lost 5 bases, and 9 bases stayed unmatched. The V gene's germline CDR1 is MNHEY and CDR2 SVGAGI. The CDR3 length is 15 residues. In DNA form, the CDR3 reads TGTGCCAGCACGAGCGGGAGGGCCGGGGAAGATACGCAGTATTTT. Translated, it gives CASTSGRAGEDTQYF.

This clone has only one observation. V usage is TRBV6-6 and J usage is TRBJ2-1, with no clear D. V shed 4 bases and J shed 1 base, with 8 bases lying between them. This CDR3 has 14 amino acids. The germline CDR1 and CDR2 sequences are MNHNY and SVGAGI (reference sequence). The DNA of the CDR3 is TGTGCCAGCAGTTCTGACGGGTCCTACAATGAGCAGTTCTTC. Encoded protein: CASSSDGSYNEQFF.

The table lists this clone with a few counts. V usage is TRBV3-1 (or the pseudogene TRBV3-2) and J usage is TRBJ2-7; 10 bases agree with TRBD1. CDR1 LGHDT and CDR2 YNNKEL come from the germline V gene (reference sequence). The CDR3 length is 16 residues. The V and J ends lost 1 base and 4 bases, in that order; junction bases with no gene match: 7. The CDR3 sequence: CASSQVPTGQGYEQYF. The CDR3 DNA sequence: TGTGCCAGCAGCCAAGTACCAACGGGACAGGGGTACGAGCAGTACTTC.

The V gene is TRBV27, the J gene TRBJ2-7; 9 positions agree with TRBD1. The CDR3 contains 17 residues. Looked up from germline, CDR1 is MNHEY and CDR2 is SMNVEV (reference sequence). V dropped 5 bases and J dropped 4; count of bases not matched to a gene: 15. In DNA form, the CDR3 reads TGTGCCAGCAGTCCACTCCCGCCGGGACAGGGTGGATACGAGCAGTACTTC. Its translation is CASSPLPPGQGGYEQYF.

This clone came up once. V gene TRBV5-4 combines with J gene TRBJ2-3, with D maybe TRBD1 (5 bases). Per germline, CDR1 SGHNT and CDR2 YYREEE (reference sequence). The CDR3 loop spans 15 amino acids. Trimming left V 4 bases short and J 2 bases short, with 14 bases between. The CDR3 protein is CASSGASDHTDTQYF. The DNA for the CDR3 is TGTGCCAGCAGCGGGGCTTCGGACCACACAGATACGCAGTATTTT.

The CDR3: CASSQESRYEQYF. The CDR3 region has the DNA TGCGCCAGCAGCCAAGAATCGCGATACGAGCAGTACTTC. The V call is TRBV4-1, the J call TRBJ2-7, with unresolved D. The V gene lost 0 bases and the J gene lost 4 bases, with 7 bases spanning the gap. CDR1 is MGHRA and CDR2 is YSYEKL in the germline V gene. The CDR3 consists of 13 residues.

The gene calls are TRBV7-8 and TRBJ1-2; D gene uncertain. Germline V lookup: CDR1 SGHVS, CDR2 FQNEAQ. The CDR3 spans 14 residues. The germline V and J ends were trimmed by 2 bases and 4 bases, with 11 bases remaining between them. The CDR3 protein is CASSLYQDLYGYTF. CDR3 DNA: TGTGCCAGCAGCTTATATCAGGATCTCTATGGCTACACCTTC.

The gene calls are TRBV7-2 and TRBJ1-1; 10 positions agree with TRBD1. V was clipped by 5 bases and J by 4 bases; unmatched bases: 7. Germline V CDR1 and CDR2: SGHTA, FQGNSA. This CDR3 spans 15 amino acids. DNA of the CDR3: TGTGCCAGCAGCCTTACCGGACAGGGGGTCACTGAAGCTTTCTTT. This encodes CASSLTGQGVTEAFF.

The chain combines TRBV3-1 (or the pseudogene TRBV3-2) with TRBJ2-7; 8 nucleotides line up with TRBD1. V was pared by 0 bases and J by 3 bases, with 7 bases of the junction left unmatched. The CDR3 extends over 16 amino acids. Germline V lookup: CDR1 LGHDT, CDR2 YNNKEL (reference sequence). The CDR3 protein is CASSQDWDRRRYEQYF. The CDR3 DNA reads as TGTGCCAGCAGCCAAGACTGGGACAGGAGGCGCTACGAGCAGTACTTC.

This clone has just a few counts. The V and J genes are TRBV19 and TRBJ1-3; 9 nucleotides match TRBD1. The CDR3 loop spans 15 amino acids. Germline trimming cut 5 bases from V and 2 bases from J; bases unmatched to any gene: 4. Germline V gives CDR1 LNHDA, CDR2 SQIVND (reference sequence). The chain's CDR3 is CASSRRQGAGNTIYF. The CDR3 nucleotides are TGTGCCAGTAGTCGGAGACAGGGGGCTGGAAACACCATATATTTT.

The V call is TRBV14, the J call TRBJ2-7; D remains unclear. The CDR3 spans 13 residues. V was cut by 3 bases and J by 3 bases, with 9 bases left in between. Germline V gives CDR1 SGHDN, CDR2 FVKESK. CDR3 sequence (DNA): TGTGCCAGCAGCCATTTCGGCGGCTACGAGCAGTACTTC. This sequence encodes CASSHFGGYEQYF.

This rearrangement joins TRBV6-2 or TRBV6-3 to TRBJ1-6; tentatively, D is TRBD1 (5 bases). Germline V CDR1 and CDR2: MNHEY, SVGEGT. CDR3 length: 16 residues. The germline V and J ends were trimmed by 5 bases and 0 bases, with 11 bases remaining between them. The CDR3 DNA follows: TGTGCCAGCAGTGGGGGACTCCACTCCTATAATTCACCCCTCCACTTT. It specifies CASSGGLHSYNSPLHF.

This clone occurred once. The chain uses TRBV5-6 and TRBJ1-3, with D hard to call. CDR1 and CDR2 (germline): SGHDT, YYEEEE. V lost 2 bases, J lost 0 bases, and 9 bases lay in between. The CDR3 loop spans 15 amino acids. The chain's CDR3 is CASSFRADSGNTIYF. CDR3 in DNA: TGTGCCAGCAGCTTTCGAGCCGACTCTGGAAACACCATATATTTT.

Only one count was recorded for this clone. This chain connects TRBV16 to TRBJ2-1, with 11 positions matching TRBD1. The J segment lost 7 bases and the V segment lost 5 bases, leaving 7 bases of the junction unmatched. Germline V gene lookup returns CDR1 KGHSY and CDR2 FQNENV. This CDR3 contains 15 residues. CDR3: CASSERDRGKNEQFF. In DNA, the CDR3 is TGTGCCAGCAGCGAAAGGGACAGGGGGAAAAATGAGCAGTTCTTC.

V is TRBV7-8 and J is TRBJ2-5; D gene ambiguous. CDR1 is SGHVS and CDR2 is FQNEAQ in the germline V gene. CDR3 length: 15 amino acids. With 3 bases removed from V and 10 bases from J, the gap between germline ends came to 21 bases. In DNA, the CDR3 is TGTGCCAGCAGCTTGTCCGGCGGCGGCGGCCGGGTCCAGTACTTC. As protein: CASSLSGGGGRVQYF.